The clone carrying this TCR beta chain was seen only a few times. The antigen is not known. The data were taken from a study of beta chain features in type 1 diabetes. Sequencing targeted expressed TCRB transcripts, as all isolated RNA had been reverse transcribed. Some clones are missing from TCRdb's copy, which holds only in-frame ones; the method was immunoSEQ multiplex PCR. The sample yields 250,000 to 300,000 clones, over 11% seen once. Germline V CDR1 and CDR2: SNHLY, FYNNEI. After removal of 6 bases from V and 4 bases from J, the junction contained 4 bases not matched to a gene. The CDR3 is 15 amino acids. Study-wide findings and caveats: In all four CD4+ subsets, TCRB CDR3 length was significantly, moderately reduced in type 1 diabetes.

The V call is TRBV2, the J call TRBJ2-1; 12 positions match TRBD2. What was sequenced was naive CD4+ T cells from blood. The origin of this receptor is a young man with type 1 diabetes. CDR3 sequence: CASSWTSGTYNEQFF. CDR3 nucleotides: TGTGCCAGCAGCTGGACTAGCGGGACTTACAATGAGCAGTTCTTC.